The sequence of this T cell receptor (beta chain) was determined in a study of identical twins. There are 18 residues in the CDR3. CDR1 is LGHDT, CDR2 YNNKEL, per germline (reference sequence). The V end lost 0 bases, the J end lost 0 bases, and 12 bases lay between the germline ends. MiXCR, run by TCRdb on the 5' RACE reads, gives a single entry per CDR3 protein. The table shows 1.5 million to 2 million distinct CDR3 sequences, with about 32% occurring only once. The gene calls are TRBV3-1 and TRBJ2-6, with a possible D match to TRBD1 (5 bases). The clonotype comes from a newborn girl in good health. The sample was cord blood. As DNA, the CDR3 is TGTGCCAGCAGCCAAGATAGCAGGGTACACTCTGGGGCCAACGTCCTGACTTTC. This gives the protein CASSQDSRVHSGANVLTF.